Below, one T cell receptor (beta chain) is given with its context. There are 10 residues in the CDR3. The J segment lost 11 bases and the V segment lost 5 bases, leaving 2 bases of the junction unmatched. The germline gives CDR1 GTSNPN, CDR2 SVGIG (reference sequence). This record comes from a study of technical replicates of blood from several donors. TCRdb's table, derived via immunoSEQ multiplex PCR, lists solely in-frame clones and lacks some. Altogether roughly 79,000 clones are present, roughly 77% being singletons, with the ten largest covering about 4%. Sample: PBMCs. This receptor was identified in a human donor in good health. Some clones in this sample may be carry-over from other donors' samples. This chain connects TRBV30 to TRBJ1-1; 10 bases fit TRBD1. The CDR3 region is CAWLGQGAFF. CDR3 nucleotides: TGTGCCTGGTTGGGACAGGGGGCTTTCTTT.